The 30 T cell receptor beta chains listed next were all sequenced from one sample in a study of Graves' ophthalmopathy and Graves' hyperthyroidism. Amplification of TCR beta CDR3 regions used RNA transcripts. Investigators did first-round RT-PCR with HTBI primers, then second-round multiplex PCR. TCRdb redid the calling of the multiplex PCR reads with MiXCR, one entry per CDR3 protein. The table has around 520,000 distinct CDR3 sequences, about 35% seen once. Sequencing input: peripheral blood or thyroid tissue (not recorded which). The receptors shown here come from an adult man with Graves' hyperthyroidism.

The V call is TRBV20-1, the J call TRBJ2-3; TRBD2 agrees at 8 bases. Germline V CDR1 and CDR2: DFQATT, SNEGSKA (reference sequence). This CDR3 comprises 12 residues. The CDR3 nucleotides read TGCAGCACATCGCGGGGGGTAGATACGCAGTATTTT. It specifies CSTSRGVDTQYF.

This clonotype came up many times. The V call is TRBV7-9, the J call TRBJ1-1; D perhaps matches TRBD1 (5 bases). The CDR3 runs 13 residues. The germline V and J ends were trimmed by 5 bases and 4 bases, with 11 bases remaining between them. Germline loops: CDR1 SEHNR, CDR2 FQNEAQ (reference sequence). The CDR3 sequence is CASSRDGTTEAFF. In DNA, the CDR3 is TGTGCCAGCAGCCGGGACGGGACCACTGAAGCTTTCTTT.

This clonotype appeared many times. This chain uses TRBV6-5 with TRBJ2-2, with D unresolved. The germline V gene has CDR1 MNHEY and CDR2 SVGAGI. Trimming cost V 4 bases and J 4 bases, with 4 bases left between them. CDR3 length: 12 residues. The CDR3 bases are TGTGCCAGCAGTTTTACCACCGGGGAGCTGTTTTTT. Protein: CASSFTTGELFF.

Regarding this clonotype: A read error may be the cause here, since a much bigger clone is one base away. The chain uses TRBV10-3 and TRBJ1-1, with 9 nucleotides matching TRBD1. The CDR3 covers 13 residues. Germline lookup yields CDR1 ENHRY and CDR2 SYGVKD. The CDR3 DNA sequence: TGTGCCAGCAGGGGGACAGGGTGGACTGTAGCTTTCTTT. It specifies CASRGTGWTVAFF.

The chain employs TRBV7-2 and TRBJ2-7, with 9 bases aligning to TRBD2. Germline lookup yields CDR1 SGHTA and CDR2 FQGNSA. CDR3 size: 13 residues. The junction had 6 bases not matched to a gene; V was cut back by 5 bases and J by 7 bases. CDR3 in amino acids: CASSGSGSGEQYF. DNA of the CDR3: TGTGCCAGCAGCGGTAGCGGGAGTGGGGAGCAGTACTTC.

About this clonotype itself: A read error may be the cause here, since a much bigger clone is one base away. The V and J genes are TRBV7-9 and TRBJ2-5; 10 nucleotides line up with TRBD2. Germline CDR1 SEHNR, CDR2 FQNEAQ (reference sequence). The CDR3 is 18 amino acids. V was clipped by 1 base and J by 2 bases; unmatched bases: 10. The CDR3 here is CASSLGSTSGTIQETQYF. CDR3 in DNA: TGTGCCAGCAGCTTAGGGAGTACTAGCGGGACAATTCAAGAGACCCAGTACTTC.

Written as DNA, the CDR3 is TGCAGCGTTGAAGGGACAGGGGAGCTGTTTTTT. Translated: CSVEGTGELFF. The chain is built from TRBV29-1 and TRBJ2-2; possibly TRBD1 for D (5 bases). The CDR3 loop spans 11 amino acids. The germline V gene encodes CDR1 SQVTM and CDR2 ANQGSEA. Trimming cost V 1 base and J 8 bases, with 5 bases left between them.

Notes on this clonotype: A single base separates this from a much larger clone, so it may be a read error. This sequence joins TRBV19 and TRBJ2-2; TRBD2 agrees at 10 bases. J gave up 5 bases and V 6 bases, and 12 bases lay outside the gene matches. The germline V gene encodes CDR1 LNHDA and CDR2 SQIVND (reference sequence). This CDR3 contains 17 residues. The CDR3 bases are TGTGCCAGTAGCACGGCCGGGACTAGCGTACCTACCGGGGAGCTGTTTTTT. It yields the protein CASSTAGTSVPTGELFF.

Points on this clonotype: This may come from a read error, since a much larger clone is one base off. V usage is TRBV20-1 and J usage is TRBJ2-7; D might be TRBD1 or TRBD2, each matching 5 bases. From germline, CDR1 is DFQATT and CDR2 SNEGSKA (reference sequence). The CDR3 extends over 14 amino acids. CDR3 DNA sequence: TGCAGCGTAATCGGGACGCAGGGCTCCTACGAGCAGTACTTC. Translating gives CSVIGTQGSYEQYF.

The J gene is TRBJ2-5, the V gene TRBV12-3 or TRBV12-4; TRBD1 is a possible D gene (6 bases). V dropped 6 bases and J dropped 7 bases, with 15 bases sitting between them. CDR3 size: 13 residues. The CDR3 DNA is TGTGCCAGCAGCCCGACAGGTTTGGGGACCCAGTACTTC. Its translation is CASSPTGLGTQYF.

This clonotype was recorded at least ten times. This chain links TRBV14 with TRBJ1-1; no clear D. CDR1 is SGHDN and CDR2 is FVKESK in the germline V gene. The CDR3 covers 11 residues. Trimming pared 5 bases from V and 3 bases from J, leaving 4 bases between. In DNA, the CDR3 is TGTGCCAGCAGCGTCCACACTGAAGCTTTCTTT. Residues: CASSVHTEAFF.

At least ten counts were recorded for this clonotype. V usage is TRBV19 and J usage is TRBJ1-1, with D perhaps TRBD1 (5 bases). V lost 4 bases and J lost 2, with 20 bases in between. The CDR3 covers 17 residues. Germline CDR1 reads LNHDA; CDR2 reads SQIVND (reference sequence). Written as DNA, the CDR3 is TGTGCCAGTAGTAAAGCCGGGACCGCTTACACTAACACTGAAGCTTTCTTT. This sequence encodes CASSKAGTAYTNTEAFF.

This clonotype appeared many times. V gene TRBV7-9 combines with J gene TRBJ2-2; D might be TRBD1 (7 bases). Germline CDR1 and CDR2: SEHNR and FQNEAQ (reference sequence). The CDR3 covers 12 residues. V was clipped by 8 bases and J by 6 bases, with 10 bases between them. Here the CDR3 reads CASGRGAGELFF. CDR3 in DNA: TGTGCCAGCGGCAGGGGGGCCGGGGAGCTGTTTTTT.

This sequence joins TRBV7-3 and TRBJ2-2; D unclear. Germline CDR1 and CDR2: SGHTA and FQGTGA. The CDR3 sequence is 16 residues long. The ends were cut back, 4 bases at V and 1 base at J, with 13 bases in the middle. The CDR3 sequence: CASSSTPPGNTGELFF. CDR3 DNA: TGTGCCAGCAGCTCAACCCCCCCCGGGAACACCGGGGAGCTGTTTTTT. Full variable domain (outside the CDR3, taken from reference TRBV7-3 and TRBJ2-2): GAGVSQTPSNKVTEKGKYVELRCDPISGHTALYWYRQSLGQGPEFLIYFQGTGAADDSGLPNDRFFAVRPEGSVSTLKIQRTERGDSAVYLCASSSTPPGNTGELFFGEGSRLTVL.

This clonotype was seen repeatedly, ten times or more. The rearrangement joins TRBV7-9 to TRBJ1-4; a weak D match, TRBD1 (5 bases). Trimming stripped 6 bases from V and 7 bases from J, with 12 bases between. CDR3 length: 13 amino acids. Germline values: CDR1 SEHNR, CDR2 FQNEAQ (reference sequence). The CDR3 spells CASSGLRVEKLFF. The CDR3 coding sequence is TGTGCCAGCAGTGGCCTCAGGGTTGAAAAACTGTTTTTT.

This clonotype occurred a few times. The chain carries TRBV7-8 and TRBJ2-6; 9 bases align to TRBD1. Germline V CDR1 and CDR2: SGHVS, FQNEAQ. There are 19 residues in the CDR3. Unmatched junction bases numbered 10, after V lost 3 bases and J lost 1 base. The CDR3 nucleotides read TGTGCCAGCAGCTTGGTAGGACAGGGGAGGCTATCTGGGGCCAACGTCCTGACTTTC. This gives the protein CASSLVGQGRLSGANVLTF.

The chain joins TRBV5-1 to TRBJ1-3, with no clear D. Per germline, CDR1 SGHRS and CDR2 YFSETQ. The ends were cut back, 4 bases at V and 7 bases at J, with 15 bases in the middle. The CDR3 spans 14 residues. The CDR3: CASSPGMDGNTIYF. DNA for the CDR3: TGCGCCAGCAGCCCCGGCATGGACGGGAACACCATATATTTT.

The chain is built from TRBV25-1 and TRBJ2-3; D is uncertain. Trimming pared 10 bases from V and 2 bases from J, leaving 7 bases between. CDR3 size: 11 residues. Per the germline V gene, CDR1 is MGHDK and CDR2 is SYGVNS. The DNA of the CDR3 is TGTGCCACCTCATACACAGATACGCAGTATTTT. Translating it yields CATSYTDTQYF.

This clonotype was counted at least ten times. The chain has TRBV29-1 and TRBJ1-2; no firm D call. The CDR3 loop spans 13 amino acids. V shed 2 bases and J shed 6 bases, with 13 bases lying between them. In germline, CDR1 is SQVTM, CDR2 ANQGSEA. CDR3: CSVEYVMENGYTF. Written as DNA, the CDR3 is TGCAGCGTTGAATACGTTATGGAAAATGGCTACACCTTC.

This clonotype came up many times. V is TRBV12-3 or TRBV12-4 and J is TRBJ1-4; no clear D. CDR3 size: 16 residues. Deletions cut 1 base from V and 3 bases from J, with 12 bases between. Written as DNA, the CDR3 is TGTGCCAGCAGTTTAGGCCAACCAGGAGCTAATGAAAAACTGTTTTTT. Translated: CASSLGQPGANEKLFF.

The chain couples TRBV20-1 to TRBJ2-7; perhaps TRBD1 as D (6 bases). The J call may be incorrect, as the DNA end agrees better with TRBJ2-1. The germline CDR1 and CDR2 sequences are DFQATT and SNEGSKA (reference sequence). This CDR3 comprises 14 residues. DNA for the CDR3: TGCAGTGCAACGGACAGTAACTCCTACAATGAGCAGTTCTTC. Translated: CSATDSNSYNEQFF.

Concerning this clonotype itself: The CDR3 does not close with the conserved phenylalanine or tryptophan, likely indicating a read error. The DNA is left out, because the CDR3 cannot be placed on it with certainty; the CDR3 is given as TCRdb lists it. The CDR3: CATSRPGP. This chain links TRBV15 with TRBJ2-5; TRBD2 is the table's D call, not checked against the DNA. The CDR3 adds up to 8 amino acids, both ends counted. The germline V gene encodes CDR1 LNHNV and CDR2 YYDKDF (reference sequence).

This chain links TRBV2 with TRBJ1-5; no firm D call. The CDR3 contains 17 residues. CDR1 is SNHLY and CDR2 is FYNNEI in the germline V gene. Trimming took 3 bases from V and 6 from J, leaving 21 bases between them. The CDR3 sequence: CASSDGSIWEPGQPQHF. The DNA for the CDR3 is TGTGCCAGCAGTGATGGGTCTATATGGGAGCCAGGTCAGCCCCAGCATTTT.

Worth noting for this clonotype: An end of the junction differs from the germline gene, which may be a read error. The chain couples TRBV15 to TRBJ1-1; D not certain. Germline V gene sequence: CDR1 LNHNV, CDR2 YYDKDF (reference sequence). The CDR3 loop spans 16 amino acids. CDR3 DNA: TGTGCCAGCAGCTTGGGTTTCGGAATTCTGAACACTGAAGCTTCCTTT. Its protein product is CASSLGFGILNTEASF. The whole variable domain, remainder taken from reference TRBV15 and TRBJ1-1, is DAMVIQNPRYQVTQFGKPVTLSCSQTLNHNVMYWYQQKSSQAPKLLFHYYDKDFNNEADTPDNFQSRRPNTSFCFLDIRSPGLGDTAMYLCASSLGFGILNTEASFGQGTRLTVV.

This chain joins TRBV27 and TRBJ1-6, with a weak D call TRBD1 (5 bases). In germline, CDR1 is MNHEY, CDR2 SMNVEV (reference sequence). This CDR3 comprises 13 residues. The V gene lost 8 bases and the J gene lost 6 bases, with 11 bases spanning the gap. CDR3 in amino acids: CASRRQGNSPLHF. CDR3 DNA sequence: TGTGCCAGCCGTCGTCAGGGTAATTCACCCCTCCACTTT.

This chain links TRBV6-2 or TRBV6-3 with TRBJ2-5; weak D call: TRBD2 (5 bases). The V end lost 8 bases, the J end lost 1 base, and 17 bases lay between the germline ends. This CDR3 has 15 amino acids. Germline V lookup: CDR1 MNHEY, CDR2 SVGEGT. CDR3 residues: CASSPPGIPQETQYF. DNA for the CDR3: TGTGCCAGCTCACCACCGGGGATTCCCCAAGAGACCCAGTACTTC.

The genes are TRBV25-1 and TRBJ1-2; D might be TRBD1 (5 bases). This CDR3 region has 16 residues. Germline V gene sequence: CDR1 MGHDK, CDR2 SYGVNS. Trimming took 1 base from V and 4 from J, leaving 16 bases between them. CDR3 region: CASSESGGLYLYGYTF. CDR3 sequence (DNA): TGTGCCAGCAGTGAATCGGGGGGATTATATCTCTATGGCTACACCTTC.

This clonotype occurred many times. V is TRBV12-3 or TRBV12-4 and J is TRBJ1-2, with 11 bases fitting TRBD1. The CDR3 extends over 13 amino acids. V was clipped by 7 bases and J by 6 bases; unmatched bases: 4. The CDR3 reads CASTTGQGDGYTF. CDR3 bases: TGTGCCAGCACCACGGGACAGGGGGATGGCTACACCTTC.

This clonotype was counted ten times or more. The chain is built from TRBV2 and TRBJ2-2; a weak D match, TRBD1 (5 bases). CDR1 is SNHLY, CDR2 FYNNEI, per germline. V shed 6 bases and J shed 5 bases, with 10 bases lying between them. This CDR3 region has 13 residues. The CDR3 region has the DNA TGTGCCAGCAGGAGAGACAGAACCGGGGAGCTGTTTTTT. Its translation: CASRRDRTGELFF.

The sample holds many counts of this clonotype. V gene TRBV28 combines with J gene TRBJ1-6; 8 bases fit TRBD1. The CDR3 runs to 16 residues. Looked up from germline, CDR1 is MDHEN and CDR2 is SYDVKM. The ends lost 4 bases at V and 7 bases at J; junction bases unmatched: 9. The CDR3 is CASSSPTDRANSPLHF. The CDR3, as DNA: TGTGCCAGCAGTTCCCCTACGGACAGGGCCAATTCACCCCTCCACTTT.